The rows below give T cell receptor beta chains drawn from one sample of a study of cytomegalovirus exposure and HLA in healthy donors. Some clones are missing from TCRdb's copy, which holds only in-frame ones; the method was immunoSEQ multiplex PCR. The sample has 120,000 or so clones, about 87% seen once. Sequencing was carried out using PBMCs. The receptors originated from a woman aged 18 to 35 in good health and CMV-seronegative. Each CDR3 is given with its conserved first and last residue. A D gene is named only where the DNA matches it firmly. Clone size is stated in some rows and not others, as once, few, many or a class when expanded.

-	TRBV25-1	-	TRBJ1-4	TGTGCCAGCAGTGACCCCAGGCCGTTTAATGAAAAACTGTTTTTT	CASSDPRPFNEKLFF
TRBD1	TRBV19	-	TRBJ2-7	TGTGCCAGTAGAGGCGGGACAGGCTACGAAGGGCAGTACTTC	CASRGGTGYEGQYF
TRBD2	TRBV6-1	-	TRBJ2-3	TGTGCCAGCATCTCCGGGACTAGCGGCACAGATACGCAGTATTTT	CASISGTSGTDTQYF
-	TRBV6-6	-	TRBJ2-7	TGTGCCAGCAGTCACCTTGTGGGGGCGCAGGTTTACGAGCAGTACTTC	CASSHLVGAQVYEQYF
-	TRBV9	-	TRBJ2-7	TGTGCCAGCAGCCCCCGAGGTCGCGAGCAGTACTTC	CASSPRGREQYF
TRBD1	TRBV7-9	-	TRBJ1-1	TGTGCCAGCAGCTTAAGGGACAGGGTAGCTGAAGCTTTCTTT	CASSLRDRVAEAFF
-	TRBV5-1	-	TRBJ1-1	TGCGCCAGCAGCGACCAGACAGGCCTAACAAGTACTGAAGCTTTCTTT	CASSDQTGLTSTEAFF
TRBD1	TRBV10-3	-	TRBJ1-1	TGTGCCATCAGCCAGAGGACAGGGGGAGGGACTGAAGCTTTCTTT	CAISQRTGGGTEAFF
TRBD1	TRBV9	-	TRBJ1-2	TGTGCCAGCAGCCCCAGCCCGGGACAGGGTTATGGTGGCTACACCTTC	CASSPSPGQGYGGYTF
TRBD1	TRBV14	-	TRBJ2-7	TGTGCCAGCAGCCCACAGGGGTTGGGAAACGAGCAGTACTTC	CASSPQGLGNEQYF
-	TRBV27	-	TRBJ2-2	TGTGCCAGCAGTTTATCGACAGGGAACACCGGGGAGCTGTTTTTT	CASSLSTGNTGELFF
-	TRBV7-8	-	TRBJ1-4	TGTGCCAGCAGCTTAGCTGGAGGACTAAAACTGTTTTTT	CASSLAGGLKLFF
TRBD1	TRBV10-2	-	TRBJ1-5	TGCGCCAGCAGTGCTGAGACAGGGCGGTCGGGACAGCCCCAGCATTTT	CASSAETGRSGQPQHF
TRBD1	TRBV2	-	TRBJ2-5	TGTGCCAGCAGTGGGGACAGGGCGGTGGAGACCCAGTACTTC	CASSGDRAVETQYF
TRBD2	TRBV28	-	TRBJ2-5	TGTGCCAGCAGTTTGGAGACTAGCGGGGGGGCTTTCGTAGAGACCCAGTACTTC	CASSLETSGGAFVETQYF
-	TRBV14	-	TRBJ2-1	TGTGCCAGCAGCCTCTCAGAGCTAGTAAACAATGAGCAGTTCTTC	CASSLSELVNNEQFF
-	TRBV7-9	-	TRBJ2-5	TGTGCCAGCAGCCCAGGGCGAGAGACCCAGTACTTC	CASSPGRETQYF
TRBD1	TRBV4-1	once	TRBJ1-2	TGCGCCAGCAGGCCTCCGGGACAGGGGGTTGGCTACACCTTC	CASRPPGQGVGYTF
TRBD1	TRBV12-5	once	TRBJ1-5	TGTGCTAGTGGTTTGTATCAGGGGGGCAGACAGCCCCAGCATTTT	CASGLYQGGRQPQHF
TRBD1	TRBV9	once	TRBJ2-7	TGTGCCAGCAGCCCACTGGAAACAGGGGTTTACGAGCAGTACTTC	CASSPLETGVYEQYF
-	TRBV4-3	-	TRBJ2-5	TGCGCCAGCAGCTGGGCTTTAGGCGTGGGGACCCAGTACTTC	CASSWALGVGTQYF
TRBD1	TRBV25-1	-	TRBJ2-1	TGTGCCAGCGGACGGGGGACAGGGCGCCCCGATGAGCAGTTCTTC	CASGRGTGRPDEQFF
TRBD2	TRBV11-2	once	TRBJ2-7	TGTGCCAGCAACACCCCGGAGGTAGCGGGAGGGCTCTCCTACGAGCAGTACTTC	CASNTPEVAGGLSYEQYF
-	TRBV28	-	TRBJ1-5	TGTGCCAGCAGTTTTCAGGGCGGCCAGCCCCAGCATTTT	CASSFQGGQPQHF
TRBD1	TRBV19	-	TRBJ1-1	TGTGCCAGTACTCTCGGACAGGGGAGCACTGAAGCTTTCTTT	CASTLGQGSTEAFF
-	TRBV9	-	TRBJ2-1	TGTGCCAGCAGCGTGACTTCCAATGAGCAGTTCTTC	CASSVTSNEQFF
-	TRBV11-2	-	TRBJ1-1	TGTGCCAGCAGCTTCCAGGGTAGCACCTATGAAGCTTTCTTT	CASSFQGSTYEAFF
-	TRBV6-1	-	TRBJ1-6	TGTGCCAGCAGGGGGCGGAATTCACCCCTCCACTTT	CASRGRNSPLHF
-	TRBV6-1	-	TRBJ2-7	TGTGCCAGCAGTGAAGGTCCAGGGCCCTACGAGCAGTACTTC	CASSEGPGPYEQYF
TRBD1	TRBV2	-	TRBJ1-1	TGTGCCAGCAGTGAACTTGGGACAGGGAAACATGAAGCTTTCTTT	CASSELGTGKHEAFF
TRBD2	TRBV25-1	-	TRBJ2-1	TGTGCCAGCAGTGAATCGAGCGGGAGCTCCAATGAGCAGTTCTTC	CASSESSGSSNEQFF
TRBD2	TRBV7-2	-	TRBJ2-7	TGTGCCAGCAGCTGGGGCCTAGCGGGAAGCGAGCAGTACTTC	CASSWGLAGSEQYF
-	TRBV5-6	few	TRBJ1-6	TGTGCCAGCCGCCGGGGGGGGACGGGTGATTCACCCCTCCACTTT	CASRRGGTGDSPLHF
TRBD2	TRBV13	-	TRBJ2-3	TGTGCCAGCAGCGTCGGACTAGCGGGGAGCACAGATACGCAGTATTTT	CASSVGLAGSTDTQYF
TRBD2	TRBV2	-	TRBJ2-3	TGTGCCAGCAGGGCTAGCGGGGAGATCACAGATACGCAGTATTTT	CASRASGEITDTQYF
TRBD2	TRBV19	-	TRBJ2-5	TGTGCCAGTAGTATGACTAGCGGGGGGCAAGAGACCCAGTACTTC	CASSMTSGGQETQYF
TRBD2	TRBV4-3	once	TRBJ2-1	TGCGCCAGCAGCCAAGATCTAGCGGGAGGGCAATACAATGAGCAGTTCTTC	CASSQDLAGGQYNEQFF